This T cell receptor beta chain originates from a study of blood T cells in healthy people across ages. At the level of the study: About one barcoded beta molecule per two T cells was captured by template switching.

A second PCR, run for roughly 7 to 11 cycles, used a sample-barcoded 5' primer plus a J-beta primer mix. Individual samples furnished no less than 3 million CDR3-containing paired-end reads apiece. TCRdb reanalysed the 5' RACE reads using MiXCR and keeps one entry per CDR3 protein. The repertoire holds 780,000 or so distinct CDR3 sequences, with around three fifths as singletons. This clonotype was seen repeatedly, ten times or more. Trimming took 5 bases from V and 5 from J; bases not matched to a gene: 9. The CDR3 runs 16 residues. This clonotype was sampled from a man aged 35-49 years in good health. The rearrangement links TRBV12-3 or TRBV12-4 to TRBJ1-4, with 9 bases that match TRBD1. Sequencing was performed on blood. As DNA, the CDR3 is TGTGCCAGCAGTCCGGGACAGGGTACAATAAATGAAAAACTGTTTTTT. Translating it yields CASSPGQGTINEKLFF.